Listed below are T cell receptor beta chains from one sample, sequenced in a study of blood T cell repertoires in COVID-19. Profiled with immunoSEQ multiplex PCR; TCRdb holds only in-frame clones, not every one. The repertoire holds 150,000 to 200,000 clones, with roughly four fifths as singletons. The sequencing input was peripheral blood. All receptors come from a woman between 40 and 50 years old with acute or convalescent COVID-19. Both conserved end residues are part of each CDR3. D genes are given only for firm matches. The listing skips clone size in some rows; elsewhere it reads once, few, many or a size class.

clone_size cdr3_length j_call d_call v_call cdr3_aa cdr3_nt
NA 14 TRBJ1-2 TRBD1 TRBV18 CASSPGTGMDGYTF TGTGCCAGCTCACCAGGGACAGGGATGGATGGCTACACCTTC
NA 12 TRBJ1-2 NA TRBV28 CASSQGNYGYTF TGTGCCAGCAGTCAGGGTAACTATGGCTACACCTTC
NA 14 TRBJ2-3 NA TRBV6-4 CASSVAWSTDTQYF TGTGCCAGCAGTGTAGCGTGGAGCACAGATACGCAGTATTTT
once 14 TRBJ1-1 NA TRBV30 CAWTVGQPNTEAFF TGTGCCTGGACCGTCGGACAGCCGAACACTGAAGCTTTCTTT
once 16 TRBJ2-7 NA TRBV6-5 CASSYSRSGFSYEQYF TGTGCCAGCAGTTACTCGAGGTCGGGATTCTCCTACGAGCAGTACTTC
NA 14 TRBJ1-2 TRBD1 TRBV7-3 CASSYTGQAGGYTF TGTGCCAGCAGCTATACTGGACAGGCGGGTGGCTACACCTTC
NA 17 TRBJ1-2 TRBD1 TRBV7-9 CASSHSGTVPANYGYTF TGTGCCAGCAGCCACTCCGGGACAGTACCAGCTAACTATGGCTACACCTTC
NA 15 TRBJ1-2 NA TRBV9 CASSVDHGLYGGYTF TGTGCCAGCAGCGTAGATCACGGGTTGTATGGGGGCTACACCTTC
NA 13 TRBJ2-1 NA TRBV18 CASSPETGPGWFF TGTGCCAGCTCACCGGAGACAGGACCCGGCTGGTTCTTC
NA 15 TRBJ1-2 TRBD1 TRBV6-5 CASSPGTGTRNGYTF TGTGCCAGCAGTCCCGGGACAGGGACGAGGAACGGCTACACCTTC
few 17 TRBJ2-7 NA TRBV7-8 CASSLASSTGLSYEQYF TGTGCCAGCAGCTTAGCGTCTTCGACAGGACTCTCCTACGAGCAGTACTTC
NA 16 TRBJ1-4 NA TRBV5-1 CASSLGQSGTNEKLFF TGCGCCAGCAGCTTGGGGCAGTCAGGAACTAATGAAAAACTGTTTTTT
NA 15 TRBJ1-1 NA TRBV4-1 CASSQEPSGVVEAFF TGCGCCAGCAGCCAAGAACCTTCGGGGGTTGTTGAAGCTTTCTTT
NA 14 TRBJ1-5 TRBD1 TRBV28 CASSINRGIQPQHF TGTGCCAGCAGCATTAACAGGGGGATTCAGCCCCAGCATTTT
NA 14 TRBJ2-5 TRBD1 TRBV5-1 CASSPTGVHETQYF TGCGCCAGCAGCCCCACAGGGGTCCACGAGACCCAGTACTTC
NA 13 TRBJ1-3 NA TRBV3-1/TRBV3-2 CASSETAGNTIYF TGTGCCAGCAGCGAGACAGCTGGAAACACCATATATTTT
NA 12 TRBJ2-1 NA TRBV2 CASSGSGNEQFF TGTGCCAGCAGTGGTAGCGGCAATGAGCAGTTCTTC
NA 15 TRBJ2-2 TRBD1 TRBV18 CASSPRTGGTGELFF TGTGCCAGCTCACCACGCACAGGGGGCACCGGGGAGCTGTTTTTT
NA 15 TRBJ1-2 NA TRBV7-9 CASSLASQASPGYTF TGTGCCAGCAGCTTAGCCTCCCAGGCTTCCCCAGGCTACACCTTC
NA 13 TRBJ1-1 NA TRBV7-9 CASSLYDRTGAFF TGTGCCAGCAGCTTATACGACAGGACTGGAGCTTTCTTT
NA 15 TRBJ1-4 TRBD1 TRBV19 CASSTAGGENEKLFF TGTGCCAGTAGTACCGCAGGGGGCGAAAACGAAAAACTGTTTTTT
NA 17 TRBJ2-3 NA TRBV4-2 CASSQWGGGRGTDTQYF TGTGCCAGCAGCCAATGGGGCGGGGGCCGAGGCACAGATACGCAGTATTTT
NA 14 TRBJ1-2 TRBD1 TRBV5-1 CASSSGQAPAGYTF TGCGCCAGCAGCTCGGGACAGGCCCCCGCGGGCTACACCTTC
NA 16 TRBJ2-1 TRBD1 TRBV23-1 CASSQERRGLYNEQFF TGCGCCAGCAGTCAAGAACGCAGGGGGCTTTACAATGAGCAGTTCTTC
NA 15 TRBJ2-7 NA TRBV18 CASSPPSRGIYEQYF TGTGCCAGCTCACCACCTTCGCGAGGGATTTACGAGCAGTACTTC
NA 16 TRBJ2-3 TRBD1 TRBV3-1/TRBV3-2 CASSQVWDRGTDTQYF TGTGCCAGCAGCCAAGTTTGGGACAGGGGCACAGATACGCAGTATTTT
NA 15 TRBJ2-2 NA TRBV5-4 CASSLVGANTGELFF TGTGCCAGCAGCTTGGTCGGGGCGAACACCGGGGAGCTGTTTTTT
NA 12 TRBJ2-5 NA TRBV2 CASMMDNKTQYF TGTGCCAGCATGATGGACAACAAGACCCAGTACTTC
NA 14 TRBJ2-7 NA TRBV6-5 CASSYSIIPDEQYF TGTGCCAGCAGTTACTCGATCATTCCGGACGAGCAGTACTTC